A single sample is the source of the 21 T cell receptor beta chains below, sequenced in a study of blood T cell dynamics during melanoma immunotherapy. Sequencing was performed with immunoSEQ multiplex PCR; in TCRdb, only in-frame clones are kept and a portion is missing. Of some 10,000 clones listed, about four fifths were seen once; the top ten hold roughly 15%. The sample's time point: pre-treatment baseline. Sequenced material: blood, taken from a patient treated with checkpoint blockade. These receptors all stem from a human donor with melanoma.

The chain uses TRBV7-9 and TRBJ1-5; 9 bases are a match to TRBD1. V dropped 5 bases and J dropped 7; count of bases not matched to a gene: 6. The germline V gene encodes CDR1 SEHNR and CDR2 FQNEAQ (reference sequence). The CDR3 has 14 residues. As DNA, the CDR3 is TGTGCCAGCAGCCCGCCGGGACAGGGCCAGCCCCAGCATTTT. Its translation: CASSPPGQGQPQHF.

The rearrangement uses TRBV19 and TRBJ1-6; 9 bases align to TRBD1. The CDR3 has 12 amino acids. The junction had 4 bases not matched to a gene; V was cut back by 5 bases and J by 14 bases. Germline V gene sequence: CDR1 LNHDA, CDR2 SQIVND (reference sequence). The CDR3 DNA follows: TGTGCCAGTAGTTCGGGACAGGGAGCCCTCCACTTT. Translating it yields CASSSGQGALHF.

The J gene is TRBJ2-2, the V gene TRBV30, with a possible D match to TRBD2 (5 bases). With 3 bases removed from V and 8 bases from J, the gap between germline ends came to 13 bases. In germline, CDR1 is GTSNPN, CDR2 SVGIG (reference sequence). The CDR3 sequence is 13 residues long. The CDR3, as DNA: TGTGCCTGGAGGGGCTACTGGACTGGGGAGCTGTTTTTT. Residues: CAWRGYWTGELFF.

This clone was detected once. The rearrangement links TRBV7-9 to TRBJ2-3; 14 bases match TRBD2. Per the germline V gene, CDR1 is SEHNR and CDR2 is FQNEAQ (reference sequence). This CDR3 is built from 17 residues. The trim removed 5 bases at V and 5 bases at J, leaving 9 bases unmatched. Here the CDR3 DNA reads TGTGCCAGCAGCGCCGGACTAGCGGGGGGCCATTTAGATACGCAGTATTTT. Encoded protein: CASSAGLAGGHLDTQYF.

This chain joins TRBV11-3 and TRBJ2-7; D uncertain. The V end was cut by 0 bases, the J end by 6 bases, with 9 bases between. The germline CDR1 and CDR2 sequences are SGHNT and YENEEA. CDR3 size: 13 residues. The CDR3 DNA reads TGTGCCAGCAGCTTAGATCGGGCAGGCGAGCAGTACTTC. It translates to CASSLDRAGEQYF.

V gene TRBV5-1 combines with J gene TRBJ2-7; the D is unclear. V lost 4 bases to trimming and J lost 4 bases, with 12 bases between them. Germline CDR1 is SGHRS and CDR2 is YFSETQ. The CDR3 covers 13 residues. CDR3 nucleotide sequence: TGCGCCAGCAGCCCGGACGACTTATACGAGCAGTACTTC. This codes for CASSPDDLYEQYF.

This chain uses TRBV25-1 with TRBJ2-3; 11 bases agree with TRBD1. CDR3 length: 15 residues. The germline CDR1 and CDR2 sequences are MGHDK and SYGVNS. Unmatched junction bases numbered 1, after V lost 1 base and J lost 4 bases. CDR3 nucleotides: TGTGCCAGCAGTGAATGGACAGGGGGCGCAGATACGCAGTATTTT. It codes for CASSEWTGGADTQYF.

The chain combines TRBV30 with TRBJ2-3; 10 bases fit TRBD2. Per the germline V gene, CDR1 is GTSNPN and CDR2 is SVGIG (reference sequence). The CDR3 has 14 residues. Trimming removed 2 bases from V and 4 bases from J; junction bases left unmatched: 3. CDR3 amino acids: CAWSTGLAADTQYF. In DNA, the CDR3 is TGTGCCTGGAGTACAGGACTAGCGGCAGATACGCAGTATTTT.

The genes are TRBV5-1 and TRBJ2-7; D is possibly TRBD1 or TRBD2 (7 bases each). The V and J ends lost 0 bases and 4 bases respectively, with 14 bases between them. Germline lookup yields CDR1 SGHRS and CDR2 YFSETQ. The CDR3 has 15 amino acids. The chain's CDR3 is CASSLEPGGLYEQYF. The CDR3 nucleotides are TGCGCCAGCAGCTTGGAACCAGGGGGACTATACGAGCAGTACTTC.

V and J are TRBV27 and TRBJ2-1; 10 bases agree with TRBD2. The CDR3 loop spans 14 amino acids. The germline V gene has CDR1 MNHEY and CDR2 SMNVEV (reference sequence). V gave up 5 bases and J gave up 5 bases; unmatched junction bases: 3. In DNA, the CDR3 is TGTGCCAGCAGTCTAGCGGGGGAAAACAATGAGCAGTTCTTC. Amino acids: CASSLAGENNEQFF.

This clone was counted a single time. The chain links TRBV4-3 to TRBJ2-1; the match to TRBD2 covers 8 bases. Trimming removed 0 bases from V and 2 bases from J; junction bases left unmatched: 6. The CDR3 loop spans 17 amino acids. From germline, CDR1 is LGHNA and CDR2 YSLEER. Written as DNA, the CDR3 is TGCGCCAGCAGCCAAGATATAACGGGGGGGCCCTACAATGAGCAGTTCTTC. Amino acids: CASSQDITGGPYNEQFF.

This clone was seen a single time. The V gene is TRBV9, the J gene TRBJ2-6; possible D gene TRBD1, 6 bases. V was shortened by 3 bases and J by 4 bases, with 8 bases between the two germline ends. This CDR3 comprises 14 residues. Germline V gene lookup returns CDR1 SGDLS and CDR2 YYNGEE. The CDR3 is CASSEGGGANVLTF. In nucleotides, the CDR3 is TGTGCCAGCAGCGAAGGGGGAGGGGCCAACGTCCTGACTTTC. Supplemented by reference TRBV9 and TRBJ2-6, the full variable domain reads DSGVTQTPKHLITATGQRVTLRCSPRSGDLSVYWYQQSLDQGLQFLIQYYNGEERAKGNILERFSAQQFPDLHSELNLSSLELGDSALYFCASSEGGGANVLTFGAGSRLTVL.

This rearrangement joins TRBV27 to TRBJ2-1, with a weak D call TRBD1 (5 bases). The germline CDR1 and CDR2 sequences are MNHEY and SMNVEV (reference sequence). There are 15 residues in the CDR3. V dropped 7 bases and J dropped 5 bases, with 18 bases sitting between them. As DNA, the CDR3 is TGTGCCAGCAACCAAATGGGGCAGCCTCACAATGAGCAGTTCTTC. Its translation: CASNQMGQPHNEQFF.

About this clone: An end of the junction differs from the germline gene, which may be a read error. This chain joins TRBV7-9 and TRBJ2-7; 7 nucleotides align to TRBD2. The CDR3 contains 17 residues. Germline-derived CDR1 and CDR2 are SEHNR and FQNEAQ (reference sequence). The CDR3 sequence is CASSQDGAGRRPGEQYF. CDR3 in DNA: TGCGCCAGCAGCCAGGATGGAGCCGGGAGGCGTCCCGGCGAGCAGTACTTC. Variable domain in full (rest from reference TRBV7-9 and TRBJ2-7): DTGVSQNPRHKITKRGQNVTFRCDPISEHNRLYWYRQTLGQGPEFLTYFQNEAQLEKSRLLSDRFSAERPKGSFSTLEIQRTEQGDSAMYLCASSQDGAGRRPGEQYFGPGTRLTVT.

The rearrangement joins TRBV7-8 to TRBJ2-6; a possible D gene is TRBD2 (6 bases). Germline assignment: CDR1 SGHVS and CDR2 FQNEAQ. This CDR3 has 17 residues. V lost 1 base and J 1 base, leaving 11 bases between the germline ends. The CDR3 here is CASSLEPEGSGANVLTF. The CDR3 nucleotides read TGTGCCAGCAGCTTAGAACCGGAGGGTTCTGGGGCCAACGTCCTGACTTTC.

V and J are TRBV11-3 and TRBJ2-1; TRBD2 matches 11 bases. The V segment lost 5 bases and the J segment 4 bases; nucleotides outside the gene matches: 7. The CDR3 has 16 residues. The germline V gene has CDR1 SGHNT and CDR2 YENEEA. The CDR3 loop reads CASSASSGGYYNEQFF. The CDR3 DNA is TGTGCCAGCAGCGCCTCTAGCGGGGGGTATTACAATGAGCAGTTCTTC.

The sample holds one count of this clone. The V and J genes are TRBV10-3 and TRBJ2-3; D gene ambiguous. Germline loops: CDR1 ENHRY, CDR2 SYGVKD. V lost 3 bases, J lost 2 bases, and 18 bases lay in between. This CDR3 has 17 amino acids. For the CDR3, the DNA is TGTGCCATCAGTGATCAGACCACGGCCCGCACCACAGATACGCAGTATTTT. As protein: CAISDQTTARTTDTQYF.

The gene calls are TRBV20-1 and TRBJ1-2; D is unresolved. Germline lookup yields CDR1 DFQATT and CDR2 SNEGSKA (reference sequence). Trimming took 0 bases from V and 3 from J, leaving 2 bases between them. This CDR3 is 11 amino acids long. CDR3 coding DNA: TGCAGTGCTAGAGAGCACTATGGCTACACCTTC. Its translation: CSAREHYGYTF.

CDR3 sequence: CASSQGAAYNSPLHF. In DNA form, the CDR3 reads TGCGCCAGCAGCCAAGGGGCGGCCTATAATTCACCCCTCCACTTT. The chain recombines TRBV4-1 with TRBJ1-6; D unresolved. With 1 base removed from V and 2 bases from J, the gap between germline ends came to 6 bases. The CDR3 is 15 residues long. CDR1 MGHRA and CDR2 YSYEKL come from the germline V gene.

The chain has TRBV15 and TRBJ2-5, with D maybe TRBD2 (6 bases). The DNA end favors TRBJ2-7, so the J call may be wrong. Germline values: CDR1 LNHNV, CDR2 YYDKDF (reference sequence). The CDR3 runs 15 residues. The CDR3 nucleotides read TGTGCCACCAGCATTCGTCCCGGGGGAACCTACGAGCAGTACTTC. Translation: CATSIRPGGTYEQYF.

In its sample, this clone was seen once. This sequence joins TRBV18 and TRBJ2-2, with TRBD1 matching over 7 bases. Germline loops: CDR1 KGHSH, CDR2 LQKENI. Trimming removed 1 base from V and 6 bases from J; junction bases left unmatched: 5. The CDR3 is 15 amino acids. CDR3 sequence (DNA): TGTGCCAGCTCACCACAAGCGCAGGGGGCCGGGGAGCTGTTTTTT. Translating it yields CASSPQAQGAGELFF.